The 17 T cell receptor beta chains reported below all come from one sample, sequenced in a study of T cell repertoires in cytomegalovirus infection. TCRdb reprocessed the reads with MiXCR, giving one entry per CDR3 protein. The sample has 560,000 or so distinct CDR3 sequences; approximately 17% are singletons. Sequences were obtained from CD8+ T cells from PBMCs. These receptor sequences come from a human donor in good health (CMV status not recorded). Some clones in this sample may be carry-over from other donors' samples.

V and J are TRBV27 and TRBJ2-2; D is possibly TRBD1 (6 bases). Germline lookup yields CDR1 MNHEY and CDR2 SMNVEV (reference sequence). Trimming shortened V by 3 bases and J by 5 bases, and 7 bases separated the two germline ends. The CDR3 loop spans 13 amino acids. Written as DNA, the CDR3 is TGTGCCAGCAGTTTTGGGACAACCGGGGAGCTGTTTTTT. This gives the protein CASSFGTTGELFF.

The chain uses TRBV12-3 or TRBV12-4 and TRBJ2-7, with 7 bases aligning to TRBD2. Losses at the gene ends were 2 bases for V and 4 bases for J; bases not matched to a gene: 2. The CDR3 has 13 residues. The CDR3 nucleotides are TGTGCCAGCAGTTTAAGGCGGGAGTACGAGCAGTACTTC. It translates to CASSLRREYEQYF.

This clonotype was detected many times. The gene calls are TRBV25-1 and TRBJ2-1; TRBD1 agrees at 9 bases. CDR1 is MGHDK, CDR2 SYGVNS, per germline. V shed 7 bases, J shed 6 bases, and the junction held 7 bases outside the gene matches. The CDR3 is 14 residues long. The CDR3 bases are TGTGCCAGCACCCGCCGGGACAGGGTCAATGAGCAGTTCTTC. It is translated as CASTRRDRVNEQFF.

This chain uses TRBV27 with TRBJ1-2; D is perhaps TRBD1 (5 bases). V gave up 6 bases and J gave up 5 bases, with 13 bases separating them. Looked up from germline, CDR1 is MNHEY and CDR2 is SMNVEV (reference sequence). This CDR3 has 13 amino acids. The CDR3 DNA reads as TGTGCCAGCAGGGGGCGTGGCAGATATGGCTACACCTTC. This encodes CASRGRGRYGYTF.

This clonotype was observed a single time. A much more abundant neighbour one base away suggests this may be a read error. The chain couples TRBV10-3 to TRBJ1-1; TRBD1 is a possible D gene (6 bases). Germline V gene lookup returns CDR1 ENHRY and CDR2 SYGVKD. V dropped 2 bases and J dropped 10 bases, with 26 bases sitting between them. The CDR3 runs to 17 residues. CDR3 DNA sequence: TGTGCCATCAGTGAGAGTGGGGACACCGGGTCCCCCTTTGGAGCTTTCTTT. Translated: CAISESGDTGSPFGAFF.

The rearrangement uses TRBV3-1 and TRBJ2-3; 9 nucleotides align to TRBD2. Germline CDR1 is LGHDT and CDR2 is YNNKEL (reference sequence). The CDR3 has 20 residues. With V trimmed by 0 bases and J by 2 bases, 15 bases remained unmatched. DNA for the CDR3: TGTGCCAGCAGCCAAGATTTAGTAGCGGGGGCGGCCTACTTCACAGATACGCAGTATTTT. This codes for CASSQDLVAGAAYFTDTQYF.

In its sample, this clonotype was seen many times. The rearrangement joins TRBV7-2 to TRBJ1-1; D gene ambiguous. Per the germline V gene, CDR1 is SGHTA and CDR2 is FQGNSA. V lost 5 bases and J lost 1, with 11 bases in between. The CDR3 sequence is 14 residues long. CDR3 amino acids: CASSGMTQNTEAFF. DNA for the CDR3: TGTGCCAGCAGCGGGATGACACAGAACACTGAAGCTTTCTTT. Drawing the rest from reference TRBV7-2 and TRBJ1-1, the complete variable domain is GAGVSQSPSNKVTEKGKDVELRCDPISGHTALYWYRQSLGQGLEFLIYFQGNSAPDKSGLPSDRFSAERTGGSVSTLTIQRTQQEDSAVYLCASSGMTQNTEAFFGQGTRLTVV.

This clonotype was seen ten or more times. The rearrangement joins TRBV11-2 to TRBJ1-3, with D hard to call. CDR1 is SGHAT, CDR2 FQNNGV, per germline. The CDR3 runs 14 residues. Trimming took 4 bases from V and 2 from J, leaving 9 bases between them. The CDR3 nucleotides read TGTGCCAGCAGCTACCTTGGGGCTGGAAACACCATATATTTT. It translates to CASSYLGAGNTIYF.

Comments on this clonotype: A much more abundant neighbour one base away suggests this may be a read error. This likely comes from a read error, as the CDR3 has no conserved phenylalanine or tryptophan at its end. This sequence joins TRBV28 and TRBJ1-2; D unresolved. The germline V and J ends were trimmed by 6 bases and 5 bases, with 22 bases remaining between them. CDR1 is MDHEN and CDR2 is SYDVKM in the germline V gene. The CDR3 spans 16 residues. CDR3 residues: CASSRPYFKSQYGYTL. CDR3 nucleotide sequence: TGTGCCAGCAGCCGGCCCTACTTCAAATCTCAGTATGGCTACACCTTA.

The CDR3 reads CASTSSGRTYEQYF. For the CDR3, the DNA is TGTGCCAGCACCTCTAGCGGGAGGACTTACGAGCAGTACTTC. The chain links TRBV5-6 to TRBJ2-7; TRBD2 aligns across 11 bases. CDR1 SGHDT and CDR2 YYEEEE come from the germline V gene. The CDR3 length is 14 residues. The V gene end was trimmed by 6 bases and the J gene end by 4 bases; junction bases not matched to a gene: 6. Drawing the rest from reference TRBV5-6 and TRBJ2-7, the complete variable domain is DAGVTQSPTHLIKTRGQQVTLRCSPKSGHDTVSWYQQALGQGPQFIFQYYEEEERQRGNFPDRFSGHQFPNYSSELNVNALLLGDSALYLCASTSSGRTYEQYFGPGTRLTVT.

Ten or more counts support this clonotype. The chain uses TRBV11-2 and TRBJ2-7, with D uncertain. The CDR3 runs 12 residues. Germline lookup yields CDR1 SGHAT and CDR2 FQNNGV. Trimming took off 1 base at V and 8 bases at J, with 9 bases between the two ends. DNA for the CDR3: TGTGCCAGCAGCTTAGTGGTTCGCCAGCAGTACTTC. This gives the protein CASSLVVRQQYF.

This sequence joins TRBV27 and TRBJ2-2, with 7 bases fitting TRBD1. The V segment lost 5 bases and the J segment 0 bases; nucleotides outside the gene matches: 3. CDR1 is MNHEY, CDR2 SMNVEV, per germline (reference sequence). This CDR3 spans 15 amino acids. The CDR3 region has the DNA TGTGCCAGCAGTCGGGACAGCGCGAACACCGGGGAGCTGTTTTTT. Its translation is CASSRDSANTGELFF.

The chain links TRBV3-1 to TRBJ1-1, with TRBD1 as a possible D gene (6 bases). The CDR3 consists of 17 residues. Germline loops: CDR1 LGHDT, CDR2 YNNKEL (reference sequence). The V end lost 5 bases, the J end lost 1 base, and 20 bases lay between the germline ends. The CDR3, as DNA: TGTGCCAGCAGCTCCGTTTGGACAGTCGATGAGAACACTGAAGCTTTCTTT. Residues: CASSSVWTVDENTEAFF.

V is TRBV27 and J is TRBJ2-1, with 13 bases matching TRBD2. This CDR3 comprises 15 residues. With V trimmed by 4 bases and J by 8 bases, 5 bases remained unmatched. The germline V gene has CDR1 MNHEY and CDR2 SMNVEV (reference sequence). CDR3 nucleotide sequence: TGTGCCAGCAGTTATGGACTAGCGGGAGCATATGAGCAGTTCTTC. Translating gives CASSYGLAGAYEQFF.

This clonotype appeared a few times. This rearrangement joins TRBV6-2 or TRBV6-3 to TRBJ1-2; D uncertain. V lost 4 bases and J 6 bases, leaving 12 bases between the germline ends. The CDR3 covers 13 residues. CDR1 and CDR2 (germline): MNHEY, SVGEGT. DNA for the CDR3: TGTGCCAGCAGTTCTCTAGAACATCATGGCTACACCTTC. Translated: CASSSLEHHGYTF.

This clonotype turned up a few times. The chain recombines TRBV6-5 with TRBJ2-3, with 10 bases aligning to TRBD2. This CDR3 comprises 15 residues. Germline V gene lookup returns CDR1 MNHEY and CDR2 SVGAGI. The J segment lost 0 bases and the V segment lost 6 bases, leaving 3 bases of the junction unmatched. CDR3 amino acids: CASRRLAGSTDTQYF. The CDR3 DNA sequence: TGTGCCAGCAGGCGACTAGCGGGTAGCACAGATACGCAGTATTTT.

The chain has TRBV6-5 and TRBJ2-3; 9 positions match TRBD2. The CDR3 loop spans 17 amino acids. The V segment lost 8 bases and the J segment 1 base; nucleotides outside the gene matches: 13. CDR1 is MNHEY, CDR2 SVGAGI, per germline. This CDR3 is CASGTTGTSPRTDTQYF. For the CDR3, the DNA is TGTGCCAGCGGAACAACAGGGACTAGCCCACGCACAGATACGCAGTATTTT.